This T cell receptor beta chain was retrieved from a study of blood T cell repertoires in COVID-19. For the study at large: There were acute and convalescent COVID-19 samples, and they came from the United States, Italy and Spain. T cells, B-cell-depleted T cells, or PBMCs provided the cDNA or gDNA that served as material.

Authors' analysis steps: Amplification of reference gene primers provided the estimated nucleated cell counts. TCRdb keeps only in-frame clones here, not all; method: immunoSEQ multiplex PCR. V, J and clone size reflect that table, while D and trimming were determined from the DNA. The sample includes 150,000 or so clones, around 86% of them seen just once. V was clipped by 6 bases and J by 7 bases, with 15 bases between them. This CDR3 contains 13 residues. In germline, CDR1 is MRHNA, CDR2 SNTAGT. The receptor was derived from a man of 80 years or more with acute or convalescent COVID-19. The chain employs TRBV6-4 and TRBJ1-1; D is unclear. Sequenced sample: peripheral blood. The CDR3 loop is CASRLAGGSEAFF. Here the CDR3 DNA reads TGTGCCAGCAGACTCGCAGGTGGCAGTGAAGCTTTCTTT.